This T cell receptor beta chain was captured in a study of cytomegalovirus exposure and HLA in healthy donors. PCR primers comprised 60 Vbeta and 13 Jbeta primers. Assay: immunoSEQ multiplex PCR; the TCRdb copy retains only in-frame clones and omits some. The repertoire has about 130,000 clones, around 80% of them found once; the top ten carry less than 2%. The V gene lost 4 bases and the J gene lost 5 bases, with 8 bases spanning the gap. CDR3 length: 12 residues. The germline V gene has CDR1 MDHEN and CDR2 SYDVKM. J is TRBJ1-2 and V is TRBV28; D is perhaps TRBD1 (6 bases). The material sequenced was PBMCs. This TCR was recovered from a woman in her thirties or forties in good health and CMV-seronegative. The CDR3 sequence: CASSSDSYGYTF. As DNA, the CDR3 is TGTGCCAGCAGTTCGGACAGTTATGGCTACACCTTC.